Below, 4 T cell receptor beta chains from the same sample are listed, as sequenced in a study of blood T cell repertoires in COVID-19. The protocol was immunoSEQ multiplex PCR, while the TCRdb copy is restricted to in-frame clones and leaves out a portion. Of fewer than 300,000 clones in the sample, 70% to 90% were seen once. What was sequenced was peripheral blood. The receptors shown here come from a woman between 25 and 40 years old with COVID-19, enrolled during active disease.

This chain joins TRBV19 and TRBJ1-1; TRBD1 matches 8 bases. The CDR3 contains 13 residues. Germline-derived CDR1 and CDR2 are LNHDA and SQIVND (reference sequence). J was trimmed by 5 bases and V by 6 bases; bases with no gene match: 5. This chain's CDR3 is CASRRTGRTEAFF. Written as DNA, the CDR3 is TGTGCCAGTAGAAGGACAGGGAGGACTGAAGCTTTCTTT.

V is TRBV5-6 and J is TRBJ1-5; 7 bases align to TRBD1. This CDR3 contains 16 residues. Germline values: CDR1 SGHDT, CDR2 YYEEEE. Germline trimming cut 1 base from V and 7 bases from J; bases unmatched to any gene: 11. The CDR3 DNA reads TGTGCCAGCAGCTTGTATACCCAGGGGGAAGAGCAGCCCCAGCATTTT. This gives the protein CASSLYTQGEEQPQHF.

V gene TRBV30 combines with J gene TRBJ1-5, with a weak D call TRBD1 (5 bases). The CDR3 contains 13 residues. Germline V gene sequence: CDR1 GTSNPN, CDR2 SVGIG (reference sequence). V was shortened by 0 bases and J by 4 bases, with 7 bases between the two germline ends. CDR3 region: CAWSVGENQPQHF. The DNA for the CDR3 is TGTGCCTGGAGTGTAGGGGAAAATCAGCCCCAGCATTTT.

The chain has TRBV2 and TRBJ2-3; the D gene is possibly TRBD2 (6 bases). The V and J ends lost 4 bases and 8 bases respectively, with 10 bases between them. This CDR3 is 12 amino acids long. CDR1 SNHLY and CDR2 FYNNEI come from the germline V gene. CDR3 coding DNA: TGTGCCAGCAGTGCACCCGGGGGTACGCAGTATTTT. Its protein product is CASSAPGGTQYF.